This T cell receptor beta chain was identified during a study of shared clonotypes between healthy human individuals. V lost 2 bases and J lost 5; bases outside the gene matches: 7. This CDR3 comprises 15 residues. The V gene's germline CDR1 is MNHEY and CDR2 SVGAGI. Clones were sequenced by immunoSEQ multiplex PCR, and TCRdb holds only the in-frame ones, with some missing. The repertoire holds some 580,000 clones, around 97% seen once, with about 0.06% in the top ten. This chain uses TRBV6-5 with TRBJ1-1; TRBD1 matches 8 bases. The receptor's source is a woman aged 30 to 39 in good health. The sequenced sample consisted of naive CD4+ T cells sorted from blood. The subset here: CD45RA+ positively selected. CDR3 sequence reads: CASSYLGRGQTEAFF. CDR3 coding DNA: TGTGCCAGCAGTTACCTTGGCAGGGGGCAAACTGAAGCTTTCTTT.